The clone carrying this T cell receptor beta chain came up a few times. This CDR3 contains 14 residues. CDR1 is MGHRA, CDR2 YSYEKL, per germline. V was pared by 6 bases and J by 4 bases, with 13 bases between. The sample is drawn from a study of blood T cell repertoires in COVID-19. Clones were read by immunoSEQ multiplex PCR, and TCRdb kept only the in-frame ones, dropping some. This sample yields about 120,000 clones, of which roughly 80% are seen a single time; over 6.5% belongs to the top ten. The sample was peripheral blood. The chain links TRBV4-1 to TRBJ1-5; D might be TRBD1 (6 bases). This TCR was recovered from a human donor in a cohort sampled during active COVID-19. The CDR3 here is CASRGAGVNQPQHF. CDR3 in DNA: TGCGCCAGCAGAGGAGCAGGGGTTAATCAGCCCCAGCATTTT.